This T cell receptor (beta chain) was captured in a study of OX40 agonist ivuxolimab in advanced cancers. Assay: immunoSEQ multiplex PCR; the TCRdb copy retains only in-frame clones and omits some. The sample contains about 19,000 clones, approximately 83% of which appear only once. The TCR sequence derives from an adult with an advanced solid tumor such as melanoma, head and neck, liver or kidney cancer. The material sequenced was CD4+ or CD8+ T cells sorted from blood, taken in a trial of the OX40 agonist ivuxolimab.

The CDR3 sequence is CASSRTGGSGTEAFF. In DNA form, the CDR3 reads TGTGCCAGCAGCCGGACAGGGGGCTCGGGCACTGAAGCTTTCTTT. The chain joins TRBV7-9 to TRBJ1-1; 11 positions agree with TRBD1. The CDR3 has 15 amino acids. CDR1 and CDR2 from the germline V gene are SEHNR and FQNEAQ (reference sequence). Unmatched junction bases numbered 6, after V lost 5 bases and J lost 4 bases.